These 23 T cell receptor beta chains came from one sample sequenced in a study of blood T cell repertoires in COVID-19. Profiling relied on immunoSEQ multiplex PCR, and the TCRdb table lists in-frame clones only, not all of them. The sample holds roughly 87,000 clones, about 82% seen once. Specimen: peripheral blood. The receptors here all came from a human donor in a cohort sampled during active COVID-19.

The chain employs TRBV24-1 and TRBJ2-5, with 7 positions matching TRBD1. The CDR3 is 16 residues long. The V gene end was trimmed by 4 bases and the J gene end by 2 bases; junction bases not matched to a gene: 9. The germline V gene encodes CDR1 KGHDR and CDR2 SFDVKD. The CDR3: CATSDPRRTGQETQYF. CDR3 sequence (DNA): TGTGCCACCAGTGACCCGCGAAGGACAGGTCAAGAGACCCAGTACTTC.

This chain uses TRBV7-9 with TRBJ2-3, with 8 nucleotides matching TRBD1. Germline-derived CDR1 and CDR2 are SEHNR and FQNEAQ (reference sequence). V lost 2 bases to trimming and J lost 3 bases; unmatched junction nucleotides: 7. This CDR3 is 16 amino acids long. Here the CDR3 reads CASSLQGQGATDTQYF. Here the CDR3 DNA reads TGTGCCAGCAGCTTACAAGGGCAGGGGGCAACAGATACGCAGTATTTT.

V usage is TRBV28 and J usage is TRBJ2-2; 7 positions agree with TRBD2. CDR1 is MDHEN and CDR2 is SYDVKM in the germline V gene. The CDR3 is 15 residues long. The V segment lost 1 base and the J segment 4 bases; nucleotides outside the gene matches: 3. The CDR3 region has the DNA TGTGCCAGCAGTTTATTCGGGAGGACCACCGGGGAGCTGTTTTTT. Amino acid sequence: CASSLFGRTTGELFF. The full variable domain, completed using reference TRBV28 and TRBJ2-2, is DVKVTQSSRYLVKRTGEKVFLECVQDMDHENMFWYRQDPGLGLRLIYFSYDVKMKEKGDIPEGYSVSREKKERFSLILESASTNQTSMYLCASSLFGRTTGELFFGEGSRLTVL.

This chain joins TRBV29-1 and TRBJ2-3, with D possibly being TRBD2 (6 bases). The V end lost 1 base, the J end lost 3 bases, and 8 bases lay between the germline ends. The germline V gene has CDR1 SQVTM and CDR2 ANQGSEA. CDR3 length: 13 residues. The CDR3 nucleotides are TGCAGCGTTGAAGGGGGGAGGACAGATACGCAGTATTTT. Translated: CSVEGGRTDTQYF.

The rearrangement uses TRBV7-2 and TRBJ2-5; 7 bases agree with TRBD1. The CDR3 sequence is 13 residues long. Unmatched junction bases numbered 2, after V lost 4 bases and J lost 3 bases. Germline-derived CDR1 and CDR2 are SGHTA and FQGNSA. The CDR3 reads CASSYRGEETQYF. In DNA, the CDR3 is TGTGCCAGCAGCTACAGGGGAGAAGAGACCCAGTACTTC. Together with reference TRBV7-2 and TRBJ2-5, the CDR3 gives the full variable domain: GAGVSQSPSNKVTEKGKDVELRCDPISGHTALYWYRQSLGQGLEFLIYFQGNSAPDKSGLPSDRFSAERTGGSVSTLTIQRTQQEDSAVYLCASSYRGEETQYFGPGTRLLVL.

The chain couples TRBV28 to TRBJ2-5; unclear D gene. Germline values: CDR1 MDHEN, CDR2 SYDVKM. The CDR3 is 12 amino acids. V was clipped by 3 bases and J by 5 bases, with 7 bases between them. CDR3 in amino acids: CASSFAVETQYF. The CDR3 DNA reads as TGTGCCAGCAGTTTCGCGGTGGAGACCCAGTACTTC. Full variable domain (outside the CDR3, taken from reference TRBV28 and TRBJ2-5): DVKVTQSSRYLVKRTGEKVFLECVQDMDHENMFWYRQDPGLGLRLIYFSYDVKMKEKGDIPEGYSVSREKKERFSLILESASTNQTSMYLCASSFAVETQYFGPGTRLLVL.

This chain uses TRBV3-1 (or the pseudogene TRBV3-2) with TRBJ2-1; 12 nucleotides line up with TRBD2. CDR3 length equals 17 residues. The germline V gene has CDR1 LGHDT and CDR2 YNNKEL (reference sequence). The ends lost 3 bases at V and 1 base at J; junction bases unmatched: 4. CDR3 amino acids: CASSQETSGGSYNEQFF. The CDR3 DNA reads TGTGCCAGCAGCCAGGAGACTAGCGGGGGTTCCTACAATGAGCAGTTCTTC.

The chain recombines TRBV7-8 with TRBJ2-7; D may be TRBD1 (6 bases). Looked up from germline, CDR1 is SGHVS and CDR2 is FQNEAQ. The germline V and J ends were trimmed by 5 bases and 7 bases, with 15 bases remaining between them. This CDR3 is 13 amino acids long. The CDR3 DNA reads as TGTGCCAGCAGCCAGGACAGTCTTCTTGAGCAGTACTTC. This translates into CASSQDSLLEQYF.

This chain joins TRBV5-6 and TRBJ2-1, with D possibly matching TRBD2 (6 bases). This CDR3 is 11 amino acids long. V was trimmed by 4 bases and J by 12 bases, leaving 11 bases between them. Germline assignment: CDR1 SGHDT and CDR2 YYEEEE. The CDR3 spells CASSAGGRQFF. The CDR3 nucleotides read TGTGCCAGCAGCGCTGGAGGGCGGCAGTTCTTC.

The V call is TRBV4-3, the J call TRBJ2-6; a possible D gene is TRBD1 (5 bases). V dropped 4 bases and J dropped 4 bases, with 14 bases sitting between them. The CDR3 loop spans 16 amino acids. CDR1 and CDR2 from the germline V gene are LGHNA and YSLEER. The CDR3 DNA is TGCGCCAGCAGCCGCGCTTATGGGGCCGGGGCCAACGTCCTGACTTTC. Protein product: CASSRAYGAGANVLTF.

V is TRBV6-6 and J is TRBJ2-7, with no clear D. Germline V gene lookup returns CDR1 MNHNY and CDR2 SVGAGI (reference sequence). The CDR3 totals 14 residues. Trimming removed 2 bases from V and 3 bases from J, with 11 bases in between. As DNA, the CDR3 is TGTGCCAGCAGTTACGCCGGAGAAGTCTACGAGCAGTACTTC. It is translated as CASSYAGEVYEQYF.

This clone showed up just once. The chain employs TRBV6-5 and TRBJ1-2; unclear D gene. From germline, CDR1 is MNHEY and CDR2 SVGAGI. Trimming removed 2 bases at V and 8 bases at J, with 9 bases between. The CDR3 is made up of 12 amino acids. CDR3 sequence reads: CASSYGLGGYTF. The CDR3 nucleotides read TGTGCCAGCAGTTACGGCCTCGGGGGCTACACCTTC.

The V and J genes are TRBV7-6 and TRBJ1-5; no clear D. The V end lost 5 bases, the J end lost 7 bases, and 15 bases lay between the germline ends. CDR3 length: 14 residues. Germline loops: CDR1 SGHVS, CDR2 FNYEAQ. Here the CDR3 reads CASSVGEGGQPQHF. CDR3 bases: TGTGCCAGCAGCGTTGGGGAGGGAGGACAGCCCCAGCATTTT. The full variable domain, rest sourced from reference TRBV7-6 and TRBJ1-5, is GAGVSQSPRYKVTKRGQDVALRCDPISGHVSLYWYRQALGQGPEFLTYFNYEAQQDKSGLPNDRFSAERPEGSISTLTIQRTEQRDSAMYRCASSVGEGGQPQHFGDGTRLSIL.

This rearrangement joins TRBV19 to TRBJ1-5, with D possibly TRBD1 on 5 matching bases. Germline V gives CDR1 LNHDA, CDR2 SQIVND (reference sequence). The CDR3 has 17 amino acids. Trimming removed 0 bases from V and 0 bases from J, with 12 bases in between. CDR3 sequence reads: CASSIEGAGYSNQPQHF. The DNA of the CDR3 is TGTGCCAGTAGTATAGAAGGGGCGGGATATAGCAATCAGCCCCAGCATTTT.

The chain is built from TRBV3-1 (or the pseudogene TRBV3-2) and TRBJ2-5; no firm D call. Per germline, CDR1 LGHDT and CDR2 YNNKEL (reference sequence). Trimming removed 7 bases at V and 3 bases at J, with 12 bases between. The CDR3 loop spans 13 amino acids. The CDR3 region has the DNA TGTGCCAGCAAAAGACTCCCCGAAGAGACCCAGTACTTC. Protein: CASKRLPEETQYF.

V is TRBV9 and J is TRBJ1-1; the D gene is possibly TRBD1 (6 bases). V lost 4 bases, J lost 2 bases, and 12 bases lay in between. There are 14 residues in the CDR3. Germline CDR1 reads SGDLS; CDR2 reads YYNGEE. In nucleotides, the CDR3 is TGTGCCAGCAGCCCTCGGACAGCAAACACTGAAGCTTTCTTT. This translates into CASSPRTANTEAFF. The full variable domain, in which reference TRBV9 and TRBJ1-1 provide the parts outside the CDR3, is DSGVTQTPKHLITATGQRVTLRCSPRSGDLSVYWYQQSLDQGLQFLIQYYNGEERAKGNILERFSAQQFPDLHSELNLSSLELGDSALYFCASSPRTANTEAFFGQGTRLTVV.

This chain connects TRBV30 to TRBJ1-6; tentatively, D is TRBD1 (5 bases). Trimming pared 2 bases from V and 10 bases from J, leaving 9 bases between. CDR1 and CDR2 from the germline V gene are GTSNPN and SVGIG (reference sequence). The CDR3 runs to 12 residues. CDR3 sequence reads: CAWSLRGSPLHF. The DNA for the CDR3 is TGTGCCTGGAGTCTTCGGGGGTCACCCCTCCACTTT.

V usage is TRBV4-3 and J usage is TRBJ2-7, with TRBD2 as a possible D gene (6 bases). Trimming stripped 0 bases from V and 2 bases from J, with 14 bases between. Per germline, CDR1 LGHNA and CDR2 YSLEER. This CDR3 has 16 amino acids. DNA for the CDR3: TGCGCCAGCAGCCAAGATCTAGGAGGGAAAACCTACGAGCAGTACTTC. Translated, it gives CASSQDLGGKTYEQYF.

This rearrangement joins TRBV30 to TRBJ2-1; D gene uncertain. The V gene's germline CDR1 is GTSNPN and CDR2 SVGIG (reference sequence). V was shortened by 3 bases and J by 8 bases, with 8 bases between the two germline ends. The CDR3 contains 11 residues. CDR3 nucleotides: TGTGCCTGGAGCGCCCAGGATGAGCAGTTCTTC. Protein product: CAWSAQDEQFF.

CDR3 residues: CASSTDMEPLTYNEQFF. CDR3 DNA: TGTGCCAGCAGCACCGATATGGAGCCTCTAACCTACAATGAGCAGTTCTTC. This rearrangement joins TRBV7-9 to TRBJ2-1, with D uncertain. Germline V gene sequence: CDR1 SEHNR, CDR2 FQNEAQ (reference sequence). The CDR3 covers 17 residues. V was trimmed by 5 bases and J by 2 bases, leaving 19 bases between them.

This rearrangement joins TRBV20-1 to TRBJ2-1, with TRBD2 identical over 8 bases. The CDR3 is 14 residues long. Germline assignment: CDR1 DFQATT and CDR2 SNEGSKA (reference sequence). V lost 3 bases, J lost 1 base, and 2 bases stayed unmatched. The CDR3 DNA reads TGCAGTGCTAGTAGACTAGCGTCCTACAATGAGCAGTTCTTC. Its translation is CSASRLASYNEQFF.

This chain joins TRBV6-6 and TRBJ2-5; 13 nucleotides agree with TRBD2. Germline trimming cut 4 bases from V and 5 bases from J; bases unmatched to any gene: 7. Germline lookup yields CDR1 MNHNY and CDR2 SVGAGI (reference sequence). The CDR3 has 16 residues. CDR3 sequence (DNA): TGTGCCAGCAGTTCCGGACTAGCGGGAGTTGGGGAGACCCAGTACTTC. This sequence encodes CASSSGLAGVGETQYF.

Comments on this clone: The junction departs from the called germline gene at one end, perhaps through a read error. The rearrangement uses TRBV9 and TRBJ1-4, with TRBD1 matching over 7 bases. There are 14 residues in the CDR3. Germline V gives CDR1 SGDLS, CDR2 YYNGEE. The CDR3 bases are TGTGCCAGCAGCGTAGGACAGGGTCATGAGAAACTGTTTTTT. Encoded protein: CASSVGQGHEKLFF.